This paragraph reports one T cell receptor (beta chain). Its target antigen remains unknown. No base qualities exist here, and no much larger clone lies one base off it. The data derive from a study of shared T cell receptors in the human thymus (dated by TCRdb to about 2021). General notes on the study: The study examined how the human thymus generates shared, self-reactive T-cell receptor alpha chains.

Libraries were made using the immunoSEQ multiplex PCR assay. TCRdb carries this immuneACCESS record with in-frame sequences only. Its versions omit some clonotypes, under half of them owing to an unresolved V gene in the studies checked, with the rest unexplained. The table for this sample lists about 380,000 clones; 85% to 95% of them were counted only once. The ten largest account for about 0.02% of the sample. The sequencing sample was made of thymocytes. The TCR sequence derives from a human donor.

The nucleotides read TGTGCCAGCAGCTTAGAATTAGTGGGAGGAAGTGAGCAGTTCTTC. This sequence encodes CASSLELVGGSEQFF. This chain is built from TRBV7-9 and TRBJ2-1, with TRBD2 as a weak D call on 6 bases. V and J lose 1 base and 9 bases, and a span of 16 bases separates them. The CDR3 has 15 amino acids, counting the end cysteine and phenylalanine. The kept DNA is CDR3 alone, 45 bases in frame from the first base. CDR1 SEHNR and CDR2 FQNEAQ were looked up in the germline V gene (reference sequence).